Presented here are 20 T cell receptor beta chains from one specimen sequenced in a study of CD8 T cells in ankylosing spondylitis. TCRdb passed the 5' RACE reads through MiXCR, listing each CDR3 protein once. The table lists tens of thousands of distinct CDR3 sequences, 10% of them singletons. Sequenced input: blood, either unsorted or a sorted T cell fraction (not recorded which). The receptors here all came from a male donor with ankylosing spondylitis or in good health (not recorded which).

This clonotype was detected many times. The chain combines TRBV4-2 with TRBJ2-1; 10 bases line up with TRBD2. Trimming removed 3 bases from V and 5 bases from J; junction bases left unmatched: 4. CDR1 and CDR2 (germline): LGHNA, YNFKEQ. The CDR3 consists of 15 residues. The CDR3 bases are TGTGCCAGCAGCCAGACTAGCGGGTCGAACAATGAGCAGTTCTTC. Amino acids: CASSQTSGSNNEQFF.

In this sample, this clonotype turned up many times. The CDR3 nucleotides are TGTGCCAGCAGCGCCTCTGACAGGGACACCGGGGAGCTGTTTTTT. It yields the protein CASSASDRDTGELFF. This chain links TRBV5-6 with TRBJ2-2, with 7 bases that match TRBD1. The germline V gene encodes CDR1 SGHDT and CDR2 YYEEEE. V was pared by 4 bases and J by 3 bases, with 6 bases of the junction left unmatched. This CDR3 is built from 15 residues. Full variable domain (remainder filled in from reference TRBV5-6 and TRBJ2-2): DAGVTQSPTHLIKTRGQQVTLRCSPKSGHDTVSWYQQALGQGPQFIFQYYEEEERQRGNFPDRFSGHQFPNYSSELNVNALLLGDSALYLCASSASDRDTGELFFGEGSRLTVL.

This clonotype was observed many times. The rearrangement links TRBV27 to TRBJ2-1; maybe TRBD1 (6 bases). V gave up 0 bases and J gave up 8 bases, with 20 bases separating them. Per germline, CDR1 MNHEY and CDR2 SMNVEV (reference sequence). The CDR3 totals 17 residues. The CDR3 loop reads CASSLSISPAGDDEQFF. The CDR3 DNA is TGTGCCAGCAGTTTATCGATCAGCCCAGCAGGGGATGATGAGCAGTTCTTC.

This clonotype was detected many times. The chain couples TRBV3-1 to TRBJ2-1, with 9 bases identical to TRBD2. CDR1 is LGHDT and CDR2 is YNNKEL in the germline V gene (reference sequence). J gave up 8 bases and V 7 bases, and 6 bases lay outside the gene matches. The CDR3 loop spans 13 amino acids. In nucleotides, the CDR3 is TGTGCCAGCAAGGGTAGCGGGAGTTATGAGCAGTTCTTC. This gives the protein CASKGSGSYEQFF.

This clonotype came up many times. The chain uses TRBV28 and TRBJ1-5; weak D call: TRBD1 (6 bases). The CDR3 covers 15 residues. Trimming removed 6 bases from V and 4 bases from J, with 16 bases in between. Germline V gene lookup returns CDR1 MDHEN and CDR2 SYDVKM. The CDR3 DNA sequence: TGTGCCAGCAGCCTCCGGGGGCCCTCAAATCAGCCCCAGCATTTT. It codes for CASSLRGPSNQPQHF.

The chain couples TRBV3-1 to TRBJ2-4; 7 positions agree with TRBD2. After removal of 1 base from V and 1 base from J, the junction contained 10 bases not matched to a gene. There are 18 residues in the CDR3. Germline CDR1 reads LGHDT; CDR2 reads YNNKEL (reference sequence). The CDR3 DNA follows: TGTGCCAGCAGCCAAGGGGCTAGCGGAGGTGTCGCCAAAAACATTCAGTACTTC. It translates to CASSQGASGGVAKNIQYF. The full variable domain, its missing parts supplied by reference TRBV3-1 and TRBJ2-4, is DTAVSQTPKYLVTQMGNDKSIKCEQNLGHDTMYWYKQDSKKFLKIMFSYNNKELIINETVPNRFSPKSPDKAHLNLHINSLELGDSAVYFCASSQGASGGVAKNIQYFGAGTRLSVL.

This clonotype appeared many times. The rearrangement links TRBV6-2 or TRBV6-3 to TRBJ1-1, with 7 bases identical to TRBD1. The germline V gene encodes CDR1 MNHEY and CDR2 SVGEGT. The CDR3 runs 15 residues. V was clipped by 5 bases and J by 5 bases; unmatched bases: 11. The CDR3 nucleotides read TGTGCCAGCAGTCCCGGTGCAGGGGGGGGAACTGAAGCTTTCTTT. It is translated as CASSPGAGGGTEAFF.

This clonotype has ten or more counts. V is TRBV6-2 or TRBV6-3 and J is TRBJ2-3, with TRBD2 matching over 8 bases. The junction had 14 bases not matched to a gene; V was cut back by 2 bases and J by 4 bases. Germline CDR1 reads MNHEY; CDR2 reads SVGEGT. CDR3 length: 18 amino acids. In nucleotides, the CDR3 is TGTGCCAGCAGTTACCCCCTCGGGAGCGGGAGCAACTCAGATACGCAGTATTTT. This gives the protein CASSYPLGSGSNSDTQYF.

The table lists this clonotype with many counts. The J gene is TRBJ2-2, the V gene TRBV9; 9 nucleotides line up with TRBD2. Trimming cost V 2 bases and J 2 bases; bases outside gene matches: 1. CDR1 and CDR2 (germline): SGDLS, YYNGEE. The CDR3 consists of 15 residues. The chain's CDR3 is CASSVSGSNTGELFF. CDR3 nucleotide sequence: TGTGCCAGCAGCGTTAGCGGGAGTAACACCGGGGAGCTGTTTTTT.

This clonotype was picked up many times. The chain joins TRBV7-9 to TRBJ2-7; D is possibly TRBD2 (5 bases). Trimming removed 5 bases at V and 7 bases at J, with 18 bases between. Germline V gene lookup returns CDR1 SEHNR and CDR2 FQNEAQ (reference sequence). CDR3 size: 14 residues. CDR3 protein: CASSHRTGIREQYF. CDR3 DNA: TGTGCCAGCAGCCATCGGACTGGTATTCGGGAGCAGTACTTC.

This clonotype was recorded many times. The chain recombines TRBV25-1 with TRBJ1-2; 7 bases are shared with TRBD1. Germline V lookup: CDR1 MGHDK, CDR2 SYGVNS. The CDR3 sequence is 15 residues long. The V and J ends lost 6 bases and 4 bases, in that order; junction bases with no gene match: 11. The CDR3 region is CASSSRGRTVYGYTF. The CDR3 region has the DNA TGTGCCAGCAGCTCCAGGGGGAGGACCGTCTATGGCTACACCTTC.

This clonotype was detected ten times or more. The V call is TRBV20-1, the J call TRBJ2-7; D ambiguous. In germline, CDR1 is DFQATT, CDR2 SNEGSKA (reference sequence). This CDR3 is built from 12 residues. V lost 0 bases and J 6 bases, leaving 9 bases between the germline ends. The CDR3 sequence: CSARDVGFEQYF. CDR3 bases: TGCAGTGCTAGAGATGTGGGGTTCGAGCAGTACTTC.

This clonotype was observed many times. This chain links TRBV7-9 with TRBJ1-6; tentative D call: TRBD1 (6 bases). Germline lookup yields CDR1 SEHNR and CDR2 FQNEAQ (reference sequence). The CDR3 covers 14 residues. Trimming removed 4 bases at V and 5 bases at J, with 9 bases between. In DNA, the CDR3 is TGTGCCAGCAGCTCTGACAGGAATAATTCACCCCTCCACTTT. It is translated as CASSSDRNNSPLHF. Full variable domain (remainder filled in from reference TRBV7-9 and TRBJ1-6): DTGVSQNPRHKITKRGQNVTFRCDPISEHNRLYWYRQTLGQGPEFLTYFQNEAQLEKSRLLSDRFSAERPKGSFSTLEIQRTEQGDSAMYLCASSSDRNNSPLHFGNGTRLTVT.

In its sample, this clonotype was seen many times. The gene calls are TRBV2 and TRBJ2-1; 9 nucleotides match TRBD2. Trimming removed 5 bases from V and 2 bases from J; junction bases left unmatched: 4. Germline CDR1 SNHLY, CDR2 FYNNEI. The CDR3 runs to 15 residues. The CDR3, as DNA: TGTGCCAGCAGTCCCGGCGGGAGGGCCTACAATGAGCAGTTCTTC. Encoded protein: CASSPGGRAYNEQFF.

This clonotype was seen at least ten times. The rearrangement joins TRBV7-3 to TRBJ1-6; 7 bases fit TRBD1. The CDR3 loop spans 17 amino acids. Per the germline V gene, CDR1 is SGHTA and CDR2 is FQGTGA. V trimming: 5 bases; J trimming: 9 bases; junction bases outside the gene matches: 16. Written as DNA, the CDR3 is TGTGCCAGCAGCGTAAAGGGACAGTCAAGCGGGCTTTCACCCCTCCACTTT. This translates into CASSVKGQSSGLSPLHF.

This clonotype has a count of ten or more. This rearrangement joins TRBV15 to TRBJ2-5; D is tentatively TRBD1 or TRBD2 (6 bases each). V gave up 4 bases and J gave up 3 bases, with 12 bases separating them. Germline CDR1 is LNHNV and CDR2 is YYDKDF (reference sequence). This CDR3 is built from 14 residues. CDR3 sequence reads: CATSMPGAEETQYF. The CDR3 DNA sequence: TGTGCCACCAGCATGCCGGGGGCCGAAGAGACCCAGTACTTC.

In this sample, this clonotype turned up many times. This sequence joins TRBV5-1 and TRBJ1-1, with D possibly TRBD1 on 5 matching bases. The V gene's germline CDR1 is SGHRS and CDR2 YFSETQ. CDR3 size: 15 residues. V lost 0 bases and J 1 base, leaving 10 bases between the germline ends. CDR3 loop: CASSLDAGPNTEAFF. CDR3 nucleotides: TGCGCCAGCAGCTTGGATGCAGGGCCGAACACTGAAGCTTTCTTT.

This clonotype was observed a few times. The CDR3 coding sequence is TGCGCCAGCAGCCAAGATCGGGCGGGCGGGAGCCCAATCTTGAATACGCAGTATTTT. Translation gives CASSQDRAGGSPILNTQYF. The chain couples TRBV4-1 to TRBJ2-3; 7 bases are shared with TRBD2. The trim removed 0 bases at V and 7 bases at J, leaving 19 bases unmatched. This CDR3 spans 19 amino acids. Germline values: CDR1 MGHRA, CDR2 YSYEKL.

This clonotype was found many times. The chain is built from TRBV15 and TRBJ2-2; 7 nucleotides align to TRBD1. Germline V lookup: CDR1 LNHNV, CDR2 YYDKDF (reference sequence). This CDR3 spans 15 amino acids. V was clipped by 8 bases and J by 4 bases; unmatched bases: 10. The CDR3 loop is CATGVDRWATGELFF. The DNA of the CDR3 is TGTGCCACCGGGGTGGACAGGTGGGCCACCGGGGAGCTGTTTTTT.

This clonotype occurred many times. The V gene is TRBV20-1, the J gene TRBJ2-1; 7 bases line up with TRBD2. The V segment lost 0 bases and the J segment 9 bases; nucleotides outside the gene matches: 23. CDR1 is DFQATT, CDR2 SNEGSKA, per germline (reference sequence). CDR3 length: 19 amino acids. CDR3 coding DNA: TGCAGTGCTAGAGACAGCCCCCGGCGGCCGGGACTAAACCATGGTGAGCAGTTCTTC. This codes for CSARDSPRRPGLNHGEQFF.